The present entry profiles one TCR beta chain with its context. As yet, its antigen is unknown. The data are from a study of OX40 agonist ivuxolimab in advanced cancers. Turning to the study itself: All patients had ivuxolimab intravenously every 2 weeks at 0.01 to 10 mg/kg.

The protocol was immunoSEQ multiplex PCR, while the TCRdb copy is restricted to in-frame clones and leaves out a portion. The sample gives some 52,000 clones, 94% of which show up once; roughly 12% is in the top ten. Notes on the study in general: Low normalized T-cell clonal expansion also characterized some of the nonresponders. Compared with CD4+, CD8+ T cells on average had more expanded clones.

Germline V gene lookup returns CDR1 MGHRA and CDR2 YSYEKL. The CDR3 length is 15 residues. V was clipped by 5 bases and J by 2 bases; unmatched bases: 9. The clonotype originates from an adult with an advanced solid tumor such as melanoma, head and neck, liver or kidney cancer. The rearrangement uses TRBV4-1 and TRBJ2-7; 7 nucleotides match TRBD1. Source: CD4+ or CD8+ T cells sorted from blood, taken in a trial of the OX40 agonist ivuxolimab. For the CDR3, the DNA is TGCGCCAGCAGCGTAATAGACAGGGCCACCTACGAGCAGTACTTC. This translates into CASSVIDRATYEQYF.